The T cell receptor beta chain under discussion was sequenced for a study of T cell responses to AZD1222 COVID-19 vaccine. Study-level results: Spike regions recognized by vaccine-associated CD4 TCRs spanned the protein, led by 160-218 and 743-854.

Clones were read by immunoSEQ multiplex PCR, and TCRdb kept only the in-frame ones, dropping some. The sample lists some 180,000 clones; around nine tenths were seen once. A word on this clone: What it binds is unknown.

Germline V lookup: CDR1 LNHDA, CDR2 SQIVND (reference sequence). This CDR3 has 14 amino acids. V dropped 7 bases and J dropped 7 bases, with 17 bases sitting between them. The sequences come from peripheral blood, collected 28 days after the second dose of the MenACWY control vaccine. The TCR sequence derives from an adult who received the MenACWY meningococcal vaccine as a control. The chain has TRBV19 and TRBJ2-1; a possible D gene is TRBD1 (6 bases). CDR3 nucleotide sequence: TGTGCCAGTACCGTACCGGGACACCAAAATGAGCAGTTCTTC. As protein: CASTVPGHQNEQFF.